These 14 T cell receptor beta chains share one sample of origin, sequenced in a study of blood T cells in healthy people across ages. The second PCR ran about 6 to 12 cycles with a sample-barcoded 5' primer and J-beta primers. TCRdb called the 5' RACE reads again in MiXCR, with one record for every CDR3 protein. The data show about 830,000 distinct CDR3 sequences, with roughly 60% seen just once and 22% held by the top ten. The sequencing sample was made of blood. The receptor set was obtained from a man younger than 40 in good health.

This sequence joins TRBV4-2 and TRBJ2-7; TRBD2 matches 14 bases. After removal of 6 bases from V and 0 bases from J, the junction contained 7 bases not matched to a gene. The CDR3 spans 17 residues. The V gene's germline CDR1 is LGHNA and CDR2 YNFKEQ. The CDR3 sequence: CASRKTSGGASSYEQYF. The CDR3 coding sequence is TGTGCCAGCAGAAAGACTAGCGGGGGGGCCTCCTCCTACGAGCAGTACTTC.

In this sample, this clonotype turned up a few times. This chain connects TRBV7-6 to TRBJ2-4; D possibly corresponds to TRBD1 (5 bases). The J call is in doubt because the DNA end fits TRBJ2-7 better. Germline V lookup: CDR1 SGHVS, CDR2 FNYEAQ. The CDR3 length is 15 residues. In nucleotides, the CDR3 is TGTGCCAGCAGCTTTGGGGCAGGTGGCCCCTACGAGCAGTACTTC. This translates into CASSFGAGGPYEQYF.

The chain employs TRBV28 and TRBJ1-2; D is ambiguous. The CDR3 totals 14 residues. Trimming left V 4 bases short and J 4 bases short, with 13 bases between. Germline CDR1 MDHEN, CDR2 SYDVKM. This chain's CDR3 is CASSYRTAAYGYTF. For the CDR3, the DNA is TGTGCCAGCAGTTACCGGACGGCAGCCTATGGCTACACCTTC.

V gene TRBV20-1 combines with J gene TRBJ2-7; TRBD2 matches 8 bases. This CDR3 contains 16 residues. With V trimmed by 3 bases and J by 1 base, 11 bases remained unmatched. Germline V gene sequence: CDR1 DFQATT, CDR2 SNEGSKA (reference sequence). The CDR3 DNA reads TGCAGTGCTAGTCTGCTTCCGGGACTAGTTTCCTACGAGCAGTACTTC. Translating it yields CSASLLPGLVSYEQYF.

V and J are TRBV3-1 and TRBJ2-7, with no clear D. Trimming shortened V by 2 bases and J by 7 bases, and 12 bases separated the two germline ends. Germline-derived CDR1 and CDR2 are LGHDT and YNNKEL (reference sequence). The CDR3 length is 13 residues. The CDR3 sequence: CASSQWADAEQYF. The CDR3 DNA sequence: TGTGCCAGCAGCCAATGGGCTGACGCAGAGCAGTACTTC.

Note on this clonotype: The junction departs from the called germline gene at one end, perhaps through a read error. CDR3 loop: CSARDGGGRETPYF. The DNA for the CDR3 is TGCAGTGCTAGAGATGGAGGGGGGAGAGAGACCCCGTACTTC. The J gene is TRBJ2-5, the V gene TRBV20-1; the D call may be TRBD1 or TRBD2 (6 bases each). Germline values: CDR1 DFQATT, CDR2 SNEGSKA (reference sequence). This CDR3 is 14 amino acids long.

This clonotype was seen more than once but under ten times. CDR3 bases: TGCAGCGTGGGGACAGGGGCTCGATATGGCTACACCTTC. It codes for CSVGTGARYGYTF. This chain uses TRBV29-1 with TRBJ1-2, with TRBD1 identical over 10 bases. The CDR3 covers 13 residues. Germline assignment: CDR1 SQVTM and CDR2 ANQGSEA. V dropped 6 bases and J dropped 5; count of bases not matched to a gene: 6.

This chain joins TRBV7-8 and TRBJ1-2; 8 bases line up with TRBD1. In germline, CDR1 is SGHVS, CDR2 FQNEAQ. The junction had 9 bases not matched to a gene; V was cut back by 5 bases and J by 4 bases. CDR3 length: 15 residues. In DNA form, the CDR3 reads TGTGCCAGCAGCCATCAACAGGGGGGTATCTATGGCTACACCTTC. Translating gives CASSHQQGGIYGYTF. Full variable domain (outside the CDR3, taken from reference TRBV7-8 and TRBJ1-2): GAGVSQSPRYKVAKRGQDVALRCDPISGHVSLFWYQQALGQGPEFLTYFQNEAQLDKSGLPSDRFFAERPEGSVSTLKIQRTQQEDSAVYLCASSHQQGGIYGYTFGSGTRLTVV.

The CDR3 is CASSLWTGSFTEAFF. The CDR3 DNA sequence: TGTGCCAGCAGCCTCTGGACAGGGAGTTTCACTGAAGCTTTCTTT. V usage is TRBV28 and J usage is TRBJ1-1, with 8 bases identical to TRBD1. The CDR3 consists of 15 residues. Germline loops: CDR1 MDHEN, CDR2 SYDVKM. J lost 4 bases, V lost 6 bases, and 10 bases had no gene match.

The rearrangement uses TRBV20-1 and TRBJ2-2, with unresolved D. There are 14 residues in the CDR3. The germline CDR1 and CDR2 sequences are DFQATT and SNEGSKA (reference sequence). Deletions cut 0 bases from V and 7 bases from J, with 12 bases between. This chain's CDR3 is CSARDPGVIGELFF. The CDR3 DNA follows: TGCAGTGCTAGAGACCCCGGAGTAATCGGGGAGCTGTTTTTT.

This clonotype has only a few counts. This chain joins TRBV7-6 and TRBJ2-7; D possibly corresponds to TRBD2 (7 bases). This CDR3 region has 15 residues. Germline V gene data show CDR1 as SGHVS and CDR2 as FNYEAQ. Between the trimmed V and J ends, which lost 1 base and 0 bases, there was a span of 10 bases. The CDR3 bases are TGTGCCAGCAGCTTAGGTGGGGGGGCCTCCTACGAGCAGTACTTC. Encoded protein: CASSLGGGASYEQYF. Filled out from reference TRBV7-6 and TRBJ2-7, the complete variable domain reads GAGVSQSPRYKVTKRGQDVALRCDPISGHVSLYWYRQALGQGPEFLTYFNYEAQQDKSGLPNDRFSAERPEGSISTLTIQRTEQRDSAMYRCASSLGGGASYEQYFGPGTRLTVT.

The gene calls are TRBV3-1 and TRBJ2-2; 7 nucleotides agree with TRBD2. This CDR3 contains 17 residues. V shed 1 base, J shed 0 bases, and the junction held 5 bases outside the gene matches. Germline V gene data show CDR1 as LGHDT and CDR2 as YNNKEL (reference sequence). The CDR3 sequence is CASSQGLAGANTGELFF. The CDR3 DNA follows: TGTGCCAGCAGCCAAGGCTTAGCGGGTGCGAACACCGGGGAGCTGTTTTTT.

This chain links TRBV4-2 with TRBJ1-2; D gene ambiguous. CDR3 size: 13 residues. Trimming pared 2 bases from V and 8 bases from J, leaving 12 bases between. CDR1 LGHNA and CDR2 YNFKEQ come from the germline V gene. This chain's CDR3 is CASSQSPSEGYTF. Here the CDR3 DNA reads TGTGCCAGCAGCCAATCGCCTTCGGAAGGCTACACCTTC.

The chain uses TRBV7-2 and TRBJ1-1, with 10 bases lining up with TRBD1. The CDR3 length is 13 residues. Germline assignment: CDR1 SGHTA and CDR2 FQGNSA. Trimming removed 5 bases from V and 7 bases from J; junction bases left unmatched: 4. CDR3 loop: CASSRTGGYEAFF. CDR3 DNA: TGTGCCAGCAGCCGGACAGGGGGGTATGAAGCTTTCTTT.